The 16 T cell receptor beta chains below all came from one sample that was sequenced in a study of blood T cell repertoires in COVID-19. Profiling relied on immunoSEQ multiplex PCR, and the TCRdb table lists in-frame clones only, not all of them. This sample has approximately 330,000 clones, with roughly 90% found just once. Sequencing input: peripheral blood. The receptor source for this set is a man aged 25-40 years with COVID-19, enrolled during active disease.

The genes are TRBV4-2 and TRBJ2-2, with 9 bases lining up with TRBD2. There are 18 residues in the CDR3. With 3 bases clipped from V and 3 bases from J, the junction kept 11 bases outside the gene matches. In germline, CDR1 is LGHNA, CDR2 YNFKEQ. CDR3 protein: CASSQTRRRGGDTGELFF. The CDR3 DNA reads TGTGCCAGCAGCCAGACCAGGAGGCGGGGGGGCGACACCGGGGAGCTGTTTTTT.

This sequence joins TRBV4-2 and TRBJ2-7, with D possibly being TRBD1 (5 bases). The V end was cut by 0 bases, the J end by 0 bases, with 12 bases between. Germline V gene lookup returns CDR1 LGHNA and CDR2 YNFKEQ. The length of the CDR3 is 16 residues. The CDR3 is CASSQDYPGPSYEQYF. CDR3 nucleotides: TGTGCCAGCAGCCAAGACTATCCAGGGCCCTCCTACGAGCAGTACTTC.

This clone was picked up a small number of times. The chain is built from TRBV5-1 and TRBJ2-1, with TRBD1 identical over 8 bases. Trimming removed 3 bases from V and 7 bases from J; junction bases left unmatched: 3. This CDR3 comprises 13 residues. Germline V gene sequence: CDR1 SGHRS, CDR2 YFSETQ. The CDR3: CASSSNRGNEQFF. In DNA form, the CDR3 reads TGCGCCAGCAGCTCTAACAGGGGGAATGAGCAGTTCTTC.

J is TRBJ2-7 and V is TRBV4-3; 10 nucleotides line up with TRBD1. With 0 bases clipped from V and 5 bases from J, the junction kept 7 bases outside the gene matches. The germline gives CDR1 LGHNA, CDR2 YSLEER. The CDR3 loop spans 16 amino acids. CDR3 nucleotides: TGCGCCAGCAGCCAAGATGGGGGACAGGGGTGGAACGAGCAGTACTTC. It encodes CASSQDGGQGWNEQYF.

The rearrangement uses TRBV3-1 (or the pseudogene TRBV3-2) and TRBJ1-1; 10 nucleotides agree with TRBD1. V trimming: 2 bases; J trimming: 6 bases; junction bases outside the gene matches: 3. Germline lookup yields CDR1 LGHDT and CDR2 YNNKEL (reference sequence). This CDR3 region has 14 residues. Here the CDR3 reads CASSQRTGGAEAFF. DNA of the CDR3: TGTGCCAGCAGCCAACGGACAGGGGGGGCTGAAGCTTTCTTT.

CDR3 sequence (DNA): TGTGCCAGCAGCTCCTCCGGGACAGGGGGGTTGTTTAGTGAAAAACTGTTTTTT. Translation gives CASSSSGTGGLFSEKLFF. The chain carries TRBV5-6 and TRBJ1-4, with TRBD1 identical over 11 bases. The CDR3 totals 18 residues. V shed 3 bases and J 7 bases; nucleotides not matched to a gene: 14. Germline V CDR1 and CDR2: SGHDT, YYEEEE.

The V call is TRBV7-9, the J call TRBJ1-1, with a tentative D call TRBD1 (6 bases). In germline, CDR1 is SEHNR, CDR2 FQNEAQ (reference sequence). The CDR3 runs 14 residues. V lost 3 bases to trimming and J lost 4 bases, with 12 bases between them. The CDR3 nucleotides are TGTGCCAGCAGCTTCCAGGGGAAGACCACTGAAGCTTTCTTT. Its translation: CASSFQGKTTEAFF.

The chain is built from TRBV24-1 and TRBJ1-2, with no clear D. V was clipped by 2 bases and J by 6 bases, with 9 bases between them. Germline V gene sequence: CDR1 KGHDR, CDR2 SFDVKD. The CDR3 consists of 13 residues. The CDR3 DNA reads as TGTGCCACCAGTGATTACTCAGACAATGGCTACACCTTC. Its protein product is CATSDYSDNGYTF.

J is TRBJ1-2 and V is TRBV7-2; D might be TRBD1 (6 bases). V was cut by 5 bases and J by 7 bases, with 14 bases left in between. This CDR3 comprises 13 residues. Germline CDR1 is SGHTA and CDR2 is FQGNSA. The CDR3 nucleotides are TGTGCCAGCAGCCCGATCGGACAGTTTGGCTACACCTTC. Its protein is CASSPIGQFGYTF.

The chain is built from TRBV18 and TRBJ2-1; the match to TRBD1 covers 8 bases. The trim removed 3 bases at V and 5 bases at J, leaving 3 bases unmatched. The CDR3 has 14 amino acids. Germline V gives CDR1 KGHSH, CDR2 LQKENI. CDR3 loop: CASSPGQGHNEQFF. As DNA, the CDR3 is TGTGCCAGCTCACCTGGACAGGGTCACAATGAGCAGTTCTTC.

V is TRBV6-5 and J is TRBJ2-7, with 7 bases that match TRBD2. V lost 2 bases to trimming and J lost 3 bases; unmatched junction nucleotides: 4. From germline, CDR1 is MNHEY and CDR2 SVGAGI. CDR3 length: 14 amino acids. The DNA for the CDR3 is TGTGCCAGCAGTTACAGTGGGGGGGGCTACGAGCAGTACTTC. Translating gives CASSYSGGGYEQYF.

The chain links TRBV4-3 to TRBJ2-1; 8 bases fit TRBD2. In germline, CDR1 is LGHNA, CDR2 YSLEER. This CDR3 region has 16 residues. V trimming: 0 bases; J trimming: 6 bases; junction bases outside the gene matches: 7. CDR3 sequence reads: CASSQDRQRESNEQFF. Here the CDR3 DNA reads TGCGCCAGCAGCCAAGACCGCCAGCGGGAGTCCAATGAGCAGTTCTTC.

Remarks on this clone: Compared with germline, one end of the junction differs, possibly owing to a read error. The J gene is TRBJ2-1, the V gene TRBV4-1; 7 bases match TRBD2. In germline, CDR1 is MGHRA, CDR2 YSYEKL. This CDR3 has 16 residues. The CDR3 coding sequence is TGCGCCAGCAGCCAAGCCGGGGGAGGGCTTAGGAATGGGCAGTTCTTC. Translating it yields CASSQAGGGLRNGQFF.

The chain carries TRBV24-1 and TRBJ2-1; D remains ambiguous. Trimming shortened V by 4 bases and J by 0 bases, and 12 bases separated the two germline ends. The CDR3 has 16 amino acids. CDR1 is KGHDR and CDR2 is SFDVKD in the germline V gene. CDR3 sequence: CATSDPTQSSYNEQFF. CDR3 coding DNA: TGTGCCACCAGTGACCCTACACAGAGCTCCTACAATGAGCAGTTCTTC.

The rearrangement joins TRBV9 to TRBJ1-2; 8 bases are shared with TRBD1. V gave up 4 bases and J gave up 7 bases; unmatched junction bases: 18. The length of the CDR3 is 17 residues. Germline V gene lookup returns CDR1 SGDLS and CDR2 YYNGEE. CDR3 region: CASSPGQGSLLVGGYTF. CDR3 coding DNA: TGTGCCAGCAGCCCCGGACAGGGCAGTCTCCTAGTGGGTGGCTACACCTTC. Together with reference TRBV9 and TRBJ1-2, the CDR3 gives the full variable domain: DSGVTQTPKHLITATGQRVTLRCSPRSGDLSVYWYQQSLDQGLQFLIQYYNGEERAKGNILERFSAQQFPDLHSELNLSSLELGDSALYFCASSPGQGSLLVGGYTFGSGTRLTVV.

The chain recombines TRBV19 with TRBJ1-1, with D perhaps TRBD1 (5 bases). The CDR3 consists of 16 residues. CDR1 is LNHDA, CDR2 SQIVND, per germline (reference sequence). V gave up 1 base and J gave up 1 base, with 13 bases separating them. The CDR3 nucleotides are TGTGCCAGTAGTATAGGTTACCTAGGGGAGAACACTGAAGCTTTCTTT. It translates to CASSIGYLGENTEAFF.